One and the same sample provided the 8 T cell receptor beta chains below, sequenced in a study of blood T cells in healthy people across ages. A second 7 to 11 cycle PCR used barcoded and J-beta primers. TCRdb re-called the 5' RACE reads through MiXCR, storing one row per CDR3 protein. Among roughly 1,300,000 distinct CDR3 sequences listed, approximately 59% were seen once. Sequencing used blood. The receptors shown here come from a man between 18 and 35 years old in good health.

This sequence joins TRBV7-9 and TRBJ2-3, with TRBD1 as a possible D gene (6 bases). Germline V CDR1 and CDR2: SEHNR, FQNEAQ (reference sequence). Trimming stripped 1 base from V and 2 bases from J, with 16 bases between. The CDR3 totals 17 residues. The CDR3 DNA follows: TGTGCCAGCAGCTTAGTTGGGGGCCGGACCTCCACAGATACGCAGTATTTT. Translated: CASSLVGGRTSTDTQYF.

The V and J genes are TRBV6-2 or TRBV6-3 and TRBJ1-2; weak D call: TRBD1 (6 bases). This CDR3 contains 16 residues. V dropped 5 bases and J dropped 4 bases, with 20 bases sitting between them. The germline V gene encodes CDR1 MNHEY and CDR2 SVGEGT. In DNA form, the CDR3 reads TGTGCCAGCAGTACCGAACCATACAGGGTGTTCTATGGCTACACCTTC. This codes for CASSTEPYRVFYGYTF.

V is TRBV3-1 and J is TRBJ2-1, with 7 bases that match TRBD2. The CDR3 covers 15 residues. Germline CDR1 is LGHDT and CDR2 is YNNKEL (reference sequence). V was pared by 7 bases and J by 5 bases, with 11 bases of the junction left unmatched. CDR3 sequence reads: CASKHAGELHNEQFF. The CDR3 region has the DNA TGTGCCAGCAAACACGCGGGAGAATTGCACAATGAGCAGTTCTTC.

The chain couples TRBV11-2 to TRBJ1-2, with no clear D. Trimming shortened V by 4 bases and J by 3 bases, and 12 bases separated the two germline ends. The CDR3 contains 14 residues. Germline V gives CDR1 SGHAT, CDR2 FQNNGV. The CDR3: CASSSDSSDYGYTF. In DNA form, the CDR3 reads TGTGCCAGCAGCTCGGACTCCAGTGACTATGGCTACACCTTC.

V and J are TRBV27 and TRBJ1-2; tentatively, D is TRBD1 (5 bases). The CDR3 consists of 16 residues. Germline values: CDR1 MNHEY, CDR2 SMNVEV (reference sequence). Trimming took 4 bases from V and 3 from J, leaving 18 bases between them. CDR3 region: CASSSSGANTDYGYTF. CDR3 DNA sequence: TGTGCCAGCAGTTCCAGTGGGGCGAATACTGACTATGGCTACACCTTC.

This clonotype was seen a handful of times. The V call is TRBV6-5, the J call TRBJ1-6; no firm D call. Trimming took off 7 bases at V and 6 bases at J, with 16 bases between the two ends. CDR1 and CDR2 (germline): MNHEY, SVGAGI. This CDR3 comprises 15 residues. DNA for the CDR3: TGTGCCAGCACCAGAGCTGGGGTAATTAATTCACCCCTCCACTTT. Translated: CASTRAGVINSPLHF.

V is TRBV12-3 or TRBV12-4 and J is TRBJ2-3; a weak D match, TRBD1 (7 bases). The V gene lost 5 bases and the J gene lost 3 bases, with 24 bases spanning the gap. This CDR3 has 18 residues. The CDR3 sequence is CASSEIFLQGGATDTQYF. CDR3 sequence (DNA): TGTGCCAGCAGTGAGATATTTCTCCAGGGGGGAGCAACAGATACGCAGTATTTT.

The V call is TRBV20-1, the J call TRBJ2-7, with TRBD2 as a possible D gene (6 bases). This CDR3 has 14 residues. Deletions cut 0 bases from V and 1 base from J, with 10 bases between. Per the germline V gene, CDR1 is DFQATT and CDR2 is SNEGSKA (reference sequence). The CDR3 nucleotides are TGCAGTGCTAGAGATCCCGGAGGGTCCTACGAGCAGTACTTC. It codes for CSARDPGGSYEQYF.